The clone carrying this T cell receptor beta chain was counted between two and nine times. Germline V gene data show CDR1 as LGHDT and CDR2 as YNNKEL (reference sequence). The length of the CDR3 is 15 residues. V was pared by 4 bases and J by 5 bases, with 5 bases of the junction left unmatched. The data stem from a study of control samples from healthy donors and cancer patients. Using immunoSEQ multiplex PCR, the repertoire was profiled, and TCRdb retains in-frame clones only, with some absent. The sample records over 100,000 clones, approximately 90% being singletons. The sample taken for sequencing was blood. The TCR was taken from a human donor in good health. The donor label of this sample is uncertain. The gene calls are TRBV3-1 (or the pseudogene TRBV3-2) and TRBJ1-6, with 7 bases matching TRBD1. This CDR3 reads CASSLGTAHNSPLHF. CDR3 DNA: TGTGCCAGCAGCCTTGGGACAGCTCATAATTCACCCCTCCACTTT.